Sequencing of this T cell receptor beta chain was carried out in a study of cytomegalovirus exposure and HLA in healthy donors. This table comes from immunoSEQ multiplex PCR, and its TCRdb copy is limited to in-frame clones, with some not included. This table has about 120,000 clones, 70% to 90% appearing once. Germline CDR1 is SGDLS and CDR2 is YYNGEE. There are 15 residues in the CDR3. Trimming removed 1 base from V and 5 bases from J, with 12 bases in between. Sequenced input: PBMCs. The J gene is TRBJ2-2, the V gene TRBV9; maybe TRBD1 (6 bases). This receptor was taken from a woman younger than 35 in good health and CMV-seropositive. In DNA, the CDR3 is TGTGCCAGCAGCGTAATAGGGGGTTCGACCGGGGAGCTGTTTTTT. Translation: CASSVIGGSTGELFF.